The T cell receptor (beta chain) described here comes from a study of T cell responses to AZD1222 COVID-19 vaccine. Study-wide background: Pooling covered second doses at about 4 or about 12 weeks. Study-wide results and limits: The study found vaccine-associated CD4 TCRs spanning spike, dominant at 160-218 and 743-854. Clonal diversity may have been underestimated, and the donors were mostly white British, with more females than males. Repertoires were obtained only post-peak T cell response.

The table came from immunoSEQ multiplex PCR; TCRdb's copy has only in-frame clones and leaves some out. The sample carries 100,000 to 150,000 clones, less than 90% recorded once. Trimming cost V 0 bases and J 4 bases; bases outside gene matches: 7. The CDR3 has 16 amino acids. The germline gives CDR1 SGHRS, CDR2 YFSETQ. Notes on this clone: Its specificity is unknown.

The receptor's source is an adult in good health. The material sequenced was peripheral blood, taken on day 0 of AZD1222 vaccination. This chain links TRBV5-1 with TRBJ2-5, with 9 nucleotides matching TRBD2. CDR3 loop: CASSLEPAGGAETQYF. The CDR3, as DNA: TGCGCCAGCAGCTTGGAACCAGCGGGGGGCGCAGAGACCCAGTACTTC. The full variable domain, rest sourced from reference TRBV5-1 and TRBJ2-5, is KAGVTQTPRYLIKTRGQQVTLSCSPISGHRSVSWYQQTPGQGLQFLFEYFSETQRNKGNFPGRFSGRQFSNSRSEMNVSTLELGDSALYLCASSLEPAGGAETQYFGPGTRLLVL.